This TCR beta chain appears in the sequencing data of a study of identical twins. Details on this clonotype: Antigen: not known.

With template switching, a universal primer site was added, and the cDNA carried unique molecular identifiers. TCRdb analysed the 5' RACE reads with MiXCR anew, one entry per CDR3 protein. The sample records roughly 290,000 distinct CDR3 sequences, about 8.1% being singletons. Study-level points and caveats: One should note that invariant MAIT and iNKT cells could partly confound zero-insertion analyses.

V was pared by 3 bases and J by 0 bases, with 14 bases of the junction left unmatched. In germline, CDR1 is DFQATT, CDR2 SNEGSKA (reference sequence). The CDR3 contains 18 residues. The same sample was also studied in work on yellow fever vaccine responses in identical twins.

The sequenced material came from memory (CD45RO+) T cells sorted from blood. The TCR originated in a woman aged 18-35 years in good health. This sequence joins TRBV20-1 and TRBJ2-3; 8 bases fit TRBD2. The CDR3 DNA reads TGCAGTGCTAGGGGGAAGTTTAGCGGGACTGCTAGCACAGATACGCAGTATTTT. It specifies CSARGKFSGTASTDTQYF.